This is a list of T cell receptor beta chains from one sample in a study of cytomegalovirus exposure and HLA in healthy donors. Only in-frame clones appear in the TCRdb table, and some are missing; sequencing was by immunoSEQ multiplex PCR. The sample holds about 210,000 clones. Sequences were obtained from PBMCs. The source is a woman aged 25 to 45 in good health and CMV-seropositive. CDR3s include the opening cysteine and the closing phenylalanine or tryptophan. Fields, in order: J gene, V gene, D gene, CDR3 DNA, CDR3 protein. D genes are given only for firm matches.

J: TRBJ2-5
V: TRBV15
D: .
DNA: TGTGCCACCAGCCGCGTGCGACAAGAGACCCAGTACTTC
CDR3: CATSRVRQETQYF

J: TRBJ1-5
V: TRBV15
D: .
DNA: TGTGCCACCAGCAGAGGACAGGGCAATCAGCCCCAGCATTTT
CDR3: CATSRGQGNQPQHF

J: TRBJ1-1
V: TRBV10-3
D: .
DNA: TGTGCCATCAGTTCAAGCAACACTGAAGCTTTCTTT
CDR3: CAISSSNTEAFF

J: TRBJ1-4
V: TRBV10-1
D: TRBD1
DNA: TGCGCCAGCAACCGGACAGGGGGCTCCGCAACTAATGAAAAACTGTTTTTT
CDR3: CASNRTGGSATNEKLFF

J: TRBJ2-5
V: TRBV7-8
D: TRBD2
DNA: TGTGCCACCACCAAGACTAGCGGGGGAGAGACCCAGTACTTC
CDR3: CATTKTSGGETQYF

J: TRBJ1-3
V: TRBV7-9
D: .
DNA: TGTGCCAGCAGCTTAGAGGGGGGGCTATACACCATATATTTT
CDR3: CASSLEGGLYTIYF

J: TRBJ1-5
V: TRBV28
D: .
DNA: TGTGCCAGCAGTTTCGGGACAAAACTTGATCAGCCCCAGCATTTT
CDR3: CASSFGTKLDQPQHF

J: TRBJ1-4
V: TRBV29-1
D: .
DNA: TGCAGCGCCCCGGGTGAGGGTAATGAAAAACTGTTTTTT
CDR3: CSAPGEGNEKLFF

J: TRBJ1-1
V: TRBV4-1
D: .
DNA: TGCGCCAGCAGCCAAGTTTACAGGGTCACTGAAGCTTTCTTT
CDR3: CASSQVYRVTEAFF

J: TRBJ2-1
V: TRBV9
D: TRBD2
DNA: TGTGCCAGCAGCGTAGGGACTAGCGGATCGAATGAGCAGTTCTTC
CDR3: CASSVGTSGSNEQFF

J: TRBJ1-5
V: TRBV6-5
D: .
DNA: TGTGCCAGCAGTTCAGGGCCCTATCAGCCCCAGCATTTT
CDR3: CASSSGPYQPQHF

J: TRBJ2-1
V: TRBV2
D: TRBD2
DNA: TGTGCCAGCAGTGCCGCACTAGCGGCCTCCCACAATGAGCAGTTCTTC
CDR3: CASSAALAASHNEQFF

J: TRBJ1-5
V: TRBV25-1
D: .
DNA: TGTGCCAGCAGTGAGGTCGGCAGGGGCCGCGATCAGCCCCAGCATTTT
CDR3: CASSEVGRGRDQPQHF

J: TRBJ1-4
V: TRBV7-9
D: .
DNA: TGTGCCAGCAGCGATACGGGGGGGGAGGAAAAACTGTTTTTT
CDR3: CASSDTGGEEKLFF

J: TRBJ1-4
V: TRBV18
D: TRBD1
DNA: TGTGCCAGCTCACCAAAGGGGGCGCGATCTGAAAAACTGTTTTTT
CDR3: CASSPKGARSEKLFF

J: TRBJ2-1
V: TRBV21-1
D: .
DNA: TGTGCCAGCATCCGGGGACTAGCGCCGTTCTTC
CDR3: CASIRGLAPFF

J: TRBJ2-7
V: TRBV7-2
D: TRBD2
DNA: TGTGCCAGCAGCGAAGACACTAGCGGGGGCTACGAGCAGTACTTC
CDR3: CASSEDTSGGYEQYF

J: TRBJ2-7
V: TRBV28
D: TRBD2
DNA: TGTGCCAGCAGTAGACTAGCGGGAGGCGGGGAGCAGTACTTC
CDR3: CASSRLAGGGEQYF

J: TRBJ2-4
V: TRBV10-3
D: TRBD2
DNA: TGTGCCATCAGTGAGTCGGCAGGCCGGGGGGTCAAAAACATTCAGTACTTC
CDR3: CAISESAGRGVKNIQYF

J: TRBJ2-3
V: TRBV27
D: TRBD1
DNA: TGTGCCAGCAGTTTATCGGTATGGAGACAGGGACGTTCAGATACGCAGTATTTT
CDR3: CASSLSVWRQGRSDTQYF

J: TRBJ2-1
V: TRBV4-1
D: TRBD2
DNA: TGCGCCAGCAGCCAAGGACTAGCGGGGCACATCGACGTTTATGTTGAGCAGTTCTTC
CDR3: CASSQGLAGHIDVYVEQFF

J: TRBJ1-2
V: TRBV9
D: .
DNA: TGTGCCAGCACGCGACTTGCGAACTATGGCTACACCTTC
CDR3: CASTRLANYGYTF

J: TRBJ2-3
V: TRBV4-3
D: .
DNA: TGCGCCAGCAGCCTGTCTAGCACAGATACGCAGTATTTT
CDR3: CASSLSSTDTQYF

J: TRBJ2-5
V: TRBV9
D: TRBD1
DNA: TGTGCCAGCAGCGTAGCAGGACAGGGAAAAGAGACCCAGTACTTC
CDR3: CASSVAGQGKETQYF

J: TRBJ1-1
V: TRBV11-2
D: .
DNA: TGTGCCAGCAGCTTAGGAGGTGAGACTGAAGCTTTCTTT
CDR3: CASSLGGETEAFF

J: TRBJ2-2
V: TRBV9
D: .
DNA: TGTGCCAGCAGCGAGACAGCGAACACCGGGGAGCTGTTTTTT
CDR3: CASSETANTGELFF

J: TRBJ1-1
V: TRBV29-1
D: .
DNA: TGCAGCGTTGAAGGTGGAGGGGTCGCTGAAGCTTTCTTT
CDR3: CSVEGGGVAEAFF

J: TRBJ1-2
V: TRBV5-1
D: .
DNA: TGCGCCAGCAGCTTGCGGTTTCAGGGTTTTTCTAACTATGGCTACACCTTC
CDR3: CASSLRFQGFSNYGYTF

J: TRBJ2-5
V: TRBV7-6
D: .
DNA: TGTGCCAGCAGCTTAGGGGGGCACGAGACCCAGTACTTC
CDR3: CASSLGGHETQYF

J: TRBJ2-7
V: TRBV19
D: .
DNA: TGTGCCAGTAGTCCAAACAGGGAAAGCTACGAGCAGTACTTC
CDR3: CASSPNRESYEQYF

J: TRBJ2-7
V: TRBV6-5
D: .
DNA: TGTGCCAGCAGTTACTCGGCGCAGGCCTACGAGCAGTACTTC
CDR3: CASSYSAQAYEQYF

J: TRBJ1-2
V: TRBV7-8
D: .
DNA: TGTGCCAGCAGCTTAATTGGCAACCATGGCTACACCTTC
CDR3: CASSLIGNHGYTF

J: TRBJ2-7
V: TRBV6-5
D: TRBD2
DNA: TGTGCCAGCAGTTCCATGATAGCGGGACTCAACGAGCAGTACTTC
CDR3: CASSSMIAGLNEQYF

J: TRBJ1-1
V: TRBV15
D: TRBD1
DNA: TGTGCCACCAGCACTTCTACCGGACAGGGGACGAACACTGAAGCTTTCTTT
CDR3: CATSTSTGQGTNTEAFF

J: TRBJ1-2
V: TRBV6-5
D: .
DNA: TGTGCCAGCTTCGGAGGAGGAATTCCTAACTATGGCTACACCTTC
CDR3: CASFGGGIPNYGYTF

J: TRBJ2-3
V: TRBV5-1
D: TRBD2
DNA: TGCGCCAGCAGCACAGGGACTAGCGGGAGGGCCGTCACGCAGTATTTT
CDR3: CASSTGTSGRAVTQYF

J: TRBJ2-5
V: TRBV6-6
D: .
DNA: TGTGCCAGCAGGGACAGTCAAGAGACCCAGTACTTC
CDR3: CASRDSQETQYF

J: TRBJ2-1
V: TRBV19
D: .
DNA: TGTGCCAGTAGTATGTCAACAGGGCTTACCAACAATGAGCAGTTCTTC
CDR3: CASSMSTGLTNNEQFF

J: TRBJ1-2
V: TRBV19
D: .
DNA: TGTGCCAGTAGTATGGCCTCTTACAGGATCCTCTATGGCTACACCTTC
CDR3: CASSMASYRILYGYTF

J: TRBJ2-1
V: TRBV6-4
D: .
DNA: TGTGCCAGCAGTGACCTGGCGGACTCCTACAATGAGCAGTTCTTC
CDR3: CASSDLADSYNEQFF

J: TRBJ1-6
V: TRBV6-1
D: .
DNA: TGTGCCACCATGGGGCCGGACAGTAATAATTCACCCCTCCACTTT
CDR3: CATMGPDSNNSPLHF